This T cell receptor (beta chain) was obtained from a study of blood T cell repertoires in COVID-19. Study as a whole: Samples of COVID-19 (acute and convalescent) were obtained from the United States, Italy and Spain.

Per the original methods: Reference gene primer amplification in the assay estimated nucleated cell counts. Profiling relied on immunoSEQ multiplex PCR, and the TCRdb table lists in-frame clones only, not all of them. The DNA gave D and trimming, while V, J and clone size come from that table. The sample carries under 250,000 clones, roughly 83% recorded once. The germline V gene has CDR1 MNHEY and CDR2 SMNVEV (reference sequence). The length of the CDR3 is 14 residues. Trimming removed 6 bases from V and 6 bases from J; junction bases left unmatched: 8. The TCR sequence derives from an elderly man with acute or convalescent COVID-19. Sample: peripheral blood. V and J are TRBV27 and TRBJ2-1; 7 nucleotides match TRBD2. The CDR3 DNA follows: TGTGCCAGCAGCTGGGGGGGACGGACCAATGAGCAGTTCTTC. Translating gives CASSWGGRTNEQFF.